This T cell receptor (beta chain) derives from a study of naive and memory T cell subsets. The CDR3 contains 13 residues. The junction had 5 bases not matched to a gene; V was cut back by 8 bases and J by 2 bases. Germline CDR1 reads WSHSY; CDR2 reads SAAADI. The beta constant-region primer was an equimolar mix of two oligonucleotides covering TRBC1 and TRBC2. Ligated cDNA was amplified by four rounds of PCR with nested alpha and beta constant-region primers and SP2. TCRdb itself ran the UMI-ligation and nested PCR reads through MiXCR, one entry per CDR3 protein. The data contain about 120,000 distinct CDR3 sequences, 36% of them singletons. From the second PCR step, alpha and beta chains were amplified apart. Sequential positive selection took CD4 T cells first, then CD8 T cells. Cells stained for CD3, CD4, CD8, CD45RA, CD27 and viability were sorted into four CD45RA/CD27 subsets. This clonotype was seen only a few times.

The J gene is TRBJ2-5, the V gene TRBV10-2, with TRBD1 identical over 7 bases. What was sequenced was central memory CD4+ T cells from blood. This sequence was found in a human donor in good health. CDR3 sequence reads: CASLGTDQETQYF. The CDR3 nucleotides are TGCGCCAGCCTCGGGACAGATCAAGAGACCCAGTACTTC.